This T cell receptor beta chain was retrieved from a study of blood T cell repertoires in COVID-19. Study-level background: In each case, the material was cDNA or gDNA derived from T cells, B-cell-depleted T cells, or PBMCs.

This CDR3 comprises 15 residues. The V gene lost 3 bases and the J gene lost 2 bases, with 11 bases spanning the gap. Germline values: CDR1 SGHRS, CDR2 YFSETQ. Per the study methods: Nucleated cell number was recorded as an estimate derived from reference gene primer amplification. This table comes from immunoSEQ multiplex PCR, and its TCRdb copy is limited to in-frame clones, with some not included. V and J calls plus clone size are reproduced from that table; the DNA served to infer D and trimming. Of a few hundred thousand clones listed, approximately 80% were seen once; the top ten hold about 4.3%. Assignment of participants to cohorts was predicated upon participant-reported clinical history.

The chain couples TRBV5-1 to TRBJ2-2; perhaps TRBD2 as D (6 bases). The sequencing input was PBMCs or T cells enriched from blood (not recorded which). The TCR comes from a man aged 25-40 years with acute COVID-19. The CDR3 here is CASSSMRGNTGELFF. The CDR3 nucleotides read TGCGCCAGCAGCTCGATGCGGGGAAACACCGGGGAGCTGTTTTTT.